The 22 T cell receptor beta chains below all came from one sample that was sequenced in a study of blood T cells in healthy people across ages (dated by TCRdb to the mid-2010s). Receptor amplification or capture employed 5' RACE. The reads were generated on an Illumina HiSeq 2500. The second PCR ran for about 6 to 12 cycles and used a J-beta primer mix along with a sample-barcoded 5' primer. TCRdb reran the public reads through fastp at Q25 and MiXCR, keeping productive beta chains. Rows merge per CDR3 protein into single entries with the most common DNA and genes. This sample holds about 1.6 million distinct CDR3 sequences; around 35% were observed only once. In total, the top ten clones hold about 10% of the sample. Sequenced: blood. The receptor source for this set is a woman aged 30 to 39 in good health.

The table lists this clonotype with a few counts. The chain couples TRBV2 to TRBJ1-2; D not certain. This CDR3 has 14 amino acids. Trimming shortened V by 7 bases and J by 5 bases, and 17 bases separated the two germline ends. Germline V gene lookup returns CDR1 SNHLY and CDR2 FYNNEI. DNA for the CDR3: TGTGCCAGCAACTTGATGGAGGTGAGGTATGGCTACACCTTC. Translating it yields CASNLMEVRYGYTF.

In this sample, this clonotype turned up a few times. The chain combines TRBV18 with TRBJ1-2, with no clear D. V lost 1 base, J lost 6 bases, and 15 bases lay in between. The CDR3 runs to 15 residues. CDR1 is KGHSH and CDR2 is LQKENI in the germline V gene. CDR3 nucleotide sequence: TGTGCCAGCTCACCACAGTCCGGGTTGAAGAATGGCTACACCTTC. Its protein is CASSPQSGLKNGYTF.

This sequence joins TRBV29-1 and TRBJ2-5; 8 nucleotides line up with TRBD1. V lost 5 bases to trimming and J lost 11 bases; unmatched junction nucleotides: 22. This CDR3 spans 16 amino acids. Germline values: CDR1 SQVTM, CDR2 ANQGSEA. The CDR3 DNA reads TGCAGCGTTTACGGTGACAGGGGCTTATCCTACAATGAGCAGTACTTC. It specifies CSVYGDRGLSYNEQYF.

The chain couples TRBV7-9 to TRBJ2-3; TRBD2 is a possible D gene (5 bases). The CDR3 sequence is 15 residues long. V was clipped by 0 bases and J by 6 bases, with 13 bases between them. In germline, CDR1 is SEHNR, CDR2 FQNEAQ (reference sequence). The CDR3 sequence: CASSLARGGVDTQYF. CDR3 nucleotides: TGTGCCAGCAGCTTAGCTCGGGGTGGCGTGGATACGCAGTATTTT. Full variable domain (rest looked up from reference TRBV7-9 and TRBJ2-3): DTGVSQNPRHKITKRGQNVTFRCDPISEHNRLYWYRQTLGQGPEFLTYFQNEAQLEKSRLLSDRFSAERPKGSFSTLEIQRTEQGDSAMYLCASSLARGGVDTQYFGPGTRLTVL.

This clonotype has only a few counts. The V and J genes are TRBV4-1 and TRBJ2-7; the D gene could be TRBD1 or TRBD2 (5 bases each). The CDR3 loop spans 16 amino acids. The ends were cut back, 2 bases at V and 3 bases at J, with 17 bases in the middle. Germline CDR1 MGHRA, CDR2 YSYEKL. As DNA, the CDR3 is TGCGCCAGCAGCCAAAGGTACGGGGCTCTCAGCTACGAGCAGTACTTC. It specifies CASSQRYGALSYEQYF.

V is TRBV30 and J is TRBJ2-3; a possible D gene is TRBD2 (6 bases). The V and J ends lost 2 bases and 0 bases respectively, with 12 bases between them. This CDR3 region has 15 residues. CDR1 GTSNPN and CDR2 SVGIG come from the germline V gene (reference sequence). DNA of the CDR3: TGTGCCTGGAGTCCCGGGAGCCTTAGCACAGATACGCAGTATTTT. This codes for CAWSPGSLSTDTQYF. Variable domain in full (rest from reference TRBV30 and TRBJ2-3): SQTIHQWPATLVQPVGSPLSLECTVEGTSNPNLYWYRQAAGRGLQLLFYSVGIGQISSEVPQNLSASRPQDRQFILSSKKLLLSDSGFYLCAWSPGSLSTDTQYFGPGTRLTVL.

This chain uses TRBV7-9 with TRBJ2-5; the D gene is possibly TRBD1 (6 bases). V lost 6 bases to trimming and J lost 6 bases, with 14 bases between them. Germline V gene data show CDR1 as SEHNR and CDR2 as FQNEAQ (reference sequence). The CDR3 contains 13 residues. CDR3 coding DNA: TGTGCCAGCAGTAACGGACAGAGGAAGACCCAGTACTTC. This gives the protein CASSNGQRKTQYF.

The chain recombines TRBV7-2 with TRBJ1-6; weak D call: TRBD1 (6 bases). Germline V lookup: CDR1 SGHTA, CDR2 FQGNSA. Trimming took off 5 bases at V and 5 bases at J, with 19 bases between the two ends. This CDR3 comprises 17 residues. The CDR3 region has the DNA TGTGCCAGCAGCCCACCGGGGTGGGGGGCACATAATTCACCCCTCCACTTT. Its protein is CASSPPGWGAHNSPLHF.

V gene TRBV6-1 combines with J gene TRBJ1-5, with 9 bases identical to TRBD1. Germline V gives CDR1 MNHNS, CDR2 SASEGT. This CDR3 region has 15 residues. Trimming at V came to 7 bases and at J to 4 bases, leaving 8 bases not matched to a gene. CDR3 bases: TGTGCCAGCAATCCAACAGGGGGCTCTAATCAGCCCCAGCATTTT. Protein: CASNPTGGSNQPQHF.

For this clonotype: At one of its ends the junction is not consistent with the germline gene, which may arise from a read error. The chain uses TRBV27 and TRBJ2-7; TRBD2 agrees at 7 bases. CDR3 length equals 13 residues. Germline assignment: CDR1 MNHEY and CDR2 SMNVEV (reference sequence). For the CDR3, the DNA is TGTGCCGGCAGTTTAGCTAGCGGATACGAGCAGTACTTC. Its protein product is CAGSLASGYEQYF.

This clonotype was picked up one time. As DNA, the CDR3 is TGCGCCAGCAAACGGCTAGTAGTGGTTAATGAGCAGTTCTTC. As protein: CASKRLVVVNEQFF. This chain uses TRBV5-1 with TRBJ2-1; no clear D gene. The germline V gene has CDR1 SGHRS and CDR2 YFSETQ. This CDR3 region has 14 residues. With 6 bases removed from V and 7 bases from J, the gap between germline ends came to 17 bases.

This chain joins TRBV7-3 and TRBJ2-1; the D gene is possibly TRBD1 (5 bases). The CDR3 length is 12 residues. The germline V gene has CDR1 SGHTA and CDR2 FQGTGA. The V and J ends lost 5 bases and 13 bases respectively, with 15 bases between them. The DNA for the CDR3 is TGTGCCAGCAGCCCCCTCCAGGGTAAACAGTTCTTC. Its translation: CASSPLQGKQFF.

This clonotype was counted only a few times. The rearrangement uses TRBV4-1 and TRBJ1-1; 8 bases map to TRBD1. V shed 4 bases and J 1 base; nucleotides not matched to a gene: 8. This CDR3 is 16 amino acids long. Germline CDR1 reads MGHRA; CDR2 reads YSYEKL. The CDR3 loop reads CASSPGQGGENTEAFF. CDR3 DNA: TGCGCCAGCAGCCCCGGACAGGGAGGGGAGAACACTGAAGCTTTCTTT.

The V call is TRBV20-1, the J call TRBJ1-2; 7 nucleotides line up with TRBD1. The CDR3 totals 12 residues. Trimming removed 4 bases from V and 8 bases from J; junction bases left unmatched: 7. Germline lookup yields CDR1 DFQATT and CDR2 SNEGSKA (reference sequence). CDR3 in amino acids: CSAIIQGSGYTF. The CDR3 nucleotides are TGCAGTGCTATTATACAGGGGAGCGGCTACACCTTC.

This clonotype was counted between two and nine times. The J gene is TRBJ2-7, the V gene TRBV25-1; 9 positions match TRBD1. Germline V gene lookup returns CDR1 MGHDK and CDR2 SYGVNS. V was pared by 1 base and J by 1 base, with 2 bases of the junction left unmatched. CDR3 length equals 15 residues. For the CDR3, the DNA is TGTGCCAGCAGTGAATGGGGGACAGGGTCCTACGAGCAGTACTTC. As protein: CASSEWGTGSYEQYF.

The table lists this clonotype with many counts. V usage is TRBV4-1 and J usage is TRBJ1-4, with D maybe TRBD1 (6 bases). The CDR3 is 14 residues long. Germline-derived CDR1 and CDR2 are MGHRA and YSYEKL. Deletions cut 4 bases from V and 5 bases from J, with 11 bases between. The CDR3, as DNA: TGCGCCAGCAGCCTACAGGGATTCAATGAAAAACTGTTTTTT. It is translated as CASSLQGFNEKLFF.

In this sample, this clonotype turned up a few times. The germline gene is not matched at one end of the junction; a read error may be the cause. In DNA form, the CDR3 reads TGTGCCAGCAGTTTATCGGACAGGGTGGGCTGCGAGCAGTATTTC. Translated: CASSLSDRVGCEQYF. V and J are TRBV27 and TRBJ2-7; 8 positions agree with TRBD1. The CDR3 has 15 residues. The germline gives CDR1 MNHEY, CDR2 SMNVEV (reference sequence).

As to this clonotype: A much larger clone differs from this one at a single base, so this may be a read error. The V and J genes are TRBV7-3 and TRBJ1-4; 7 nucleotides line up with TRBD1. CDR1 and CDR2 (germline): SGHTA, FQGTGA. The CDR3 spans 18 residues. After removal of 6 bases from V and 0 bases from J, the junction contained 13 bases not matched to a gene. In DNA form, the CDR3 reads TGTGCCAGCAGATCATACAGGGGCGCAAGTCCAACTAATGAAAAACTGTTTTTT. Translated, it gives CASRSYRGASPTNEKLFF.

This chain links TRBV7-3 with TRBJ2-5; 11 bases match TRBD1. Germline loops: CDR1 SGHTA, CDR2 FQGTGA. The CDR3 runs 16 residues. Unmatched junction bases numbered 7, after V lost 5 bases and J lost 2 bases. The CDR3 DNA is TGTGCCAGCAGCCCCCTGGGACAGGGGGGGCAAGAGACCCAGTACTTC. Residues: CASSPLGQGGQETQYF.

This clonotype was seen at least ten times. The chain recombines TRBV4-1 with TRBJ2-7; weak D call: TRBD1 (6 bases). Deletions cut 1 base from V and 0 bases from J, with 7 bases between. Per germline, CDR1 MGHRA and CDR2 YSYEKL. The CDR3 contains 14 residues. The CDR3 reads CASSQADSSYEQYF. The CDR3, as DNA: TGCGCCAGCAGCCAAGCGGACAGCTCCTACGAGCAGTACTTC.

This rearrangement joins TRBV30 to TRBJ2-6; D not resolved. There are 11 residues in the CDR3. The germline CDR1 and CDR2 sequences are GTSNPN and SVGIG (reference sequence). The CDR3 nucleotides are TGTGGTGGGACTGGGGCCAACGTCCTGACTTTC. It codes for CGGTGANVLTF.

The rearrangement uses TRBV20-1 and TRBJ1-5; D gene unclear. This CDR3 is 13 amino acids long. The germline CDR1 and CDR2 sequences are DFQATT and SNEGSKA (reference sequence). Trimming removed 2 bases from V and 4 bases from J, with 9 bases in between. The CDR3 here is CSARSDLNQPQHF. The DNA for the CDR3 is TGCAGTGCTAGATCGGACTTAAATCAGCCCCAGCATTTT.